The clone carrying this T cell receptor beta chain has just a few counts. Its target is not known. CDR1 and CDR2 (germline): LGHNA, YSLEER. V lost 4 bases to trimming and J lost 5 bases, with 18 bases between them. The CDR3 loop spans 16 amino acids. This entry belongs to a study of cytomegalovirus exposure and HLA in healthy donors. With 60 Vbeta and 13 Jbeta primers, the PCR was carried out. The table came from immunoSEQ multiplex PCR; TCRdb's copy has only in-frame clones and leaves some out. This table has approximately 110,000 clones, about 61% appearing once. When sampled, the donors appeared nominally healthy, though they likely had unrecorded immune exposures. Study-level results: Cytomegalovirus status was reportedly diagnosed by the classifier with high sensitivity and specificity. Rare TCR sequences predominated, though certain public TCRs were found in many donors.

V usage is TRBV4-3 and J usage is TRBJ1-5; perhaps TRBD1 as D (5 bases). The TCR was taken from a woman aged 25 to 39 in good health and CMV-seronegative. Sequenced material: PBMCs. The chain's CDR3 is CASSPALGRDDQPQHF. The CDR3 nucleotides read TGCGCCAGCAGCCCCGCTTTAGGCAGGGATGATCAGCCCCAGCATTTT.